Each of the 18 T cell receptor beta chains below was sequenced from the same sample in a study of graft-versus-host responses after intestinal transplantation. The repertoire was sequenced with immunoSEQ multiplex PCR; TCRdb's copy has only in-frame clones and lacks some. Of under 45,000 clones listed, about 90% are singletons. The sequences come from PBMCs, collected about 270 days after transplant. The source is a human patient who received an intestinal transplant, so some T cells may come from the graft donor.

This clone was observed a few times. This rearrangement joins TRBV6-1 to TRBJ1-2; D perhaps matches TRBD1 (6 bases). Deletions cut 6 bases from V and 2 bases from J, with 13 bases between. Germline assignment: CDR1 MNHNS and CDR2 SASEGT. This CDR3 contains 14 residues. The CDR3 DNA reads TGTGCCAGCAGATCGGGAGGGGGGAACTATGGCTACACCTTC. This translates into CASRSGGGNYGYTF.

This rearrangement joins TRBV19 to TRBJ2-1, with 7 bases that match TRBD1. Trimming took 6 bases from V and 6 from J; bases not matched to a gene: 14. CDR1 is LNHDA and CDR2 is SQIVND in the germline V gene (reference sequence). The CDR3 has 16 residues. In DNA form, the CDR3 reads TGTGCCAGTAGCCTCCCTAAGACAGGGAAGGGCAATGAGCAGTTCTTC. Amino acids: CASSLPKTGKGNEQFF.

V is TRBV5-6 and J is TRBJ2-3; 7 bases line up with TRBD1. The V and J ends lost 1 base and 2 bases, in that order; junction bases with no gene match: 7. CDR1 and CDR2 from the germline V gene are SGHDT and YYEEEE. The CDR3 loop spans 16 amino acids. CDR3 nucleotides: TGTGCCAGCAGCTTGACTACAGGGGCCGCCACAGATACGCAGTATTTT. It translates to CASSLTTGAATDTQYF.

The V and J genes are TRBV6-1 and TRBJ1-6, with TRBD1 matching 10 bases. J gave up 8 bases and V 4 bases, and 8 bases lay outside the gene matches. The CDR3 extends over 16 amino acids. Looked up from germline, CDR1 is MNHNS and CDR2 is SASEGT. In DNA form, the CDR3 reads TGTGCCAGCAGTGGAAGAACCGGGACAGGGGATTCACCCCTCCACTTT. Its translation is CASSGRTGTGDSPLHF.

This chain connects TRBV9 to TRBJ2-1; TRBD1 might be the D (6 bases). The V and J ends lost 4 bases and 9 bases respectively, with 8 bases between them. Germline CDR1 and CDR2: SGDLS and YYNGEE. The CDR3 consists of 11 residues. CDR3 protein: CASSPGAEQFF. CDR3 in DNA: TGTGCCAGCAGCCCAGGGGCTGAGCAGTTCTTC.

The chain is built from TRBV7-9 and TRBJ2-2, with D perhaps matching TRBD1 or TRBD2 (5 bases each). CDR3 length: 15 amino acids. V lost 4 bases and J 0 bases, leaving 9 bases between the germline ends. CDR1 and CDR2 from the germline V gene are SEHNR and FQNEAQ (reference sequence). CDR3: CASSSGRTNTGELFF. CDR3 nucleotide sequence: TGTGCCAGCAGCTCGGGACGGACGAACACCGGGGAGCTGTTTTTT.

V gene TRBV4-1 combines with J gene TRBJ2-5, with 7 bases matching TRBD2. With V trimmed by 0 bases and J by 3 bases, 7 bases remained unmatched. The V gene's germline CDR1 is MGHRA and CDR2 YSYEKL. This CDR3 region has 16 residues. The CDR3 DNA reads as TGCGCCAGCAGCCAAGATCTTGGGAGGGTAGAAGAGACCCAGTACTTC. Encoded protein: CASSQDLGRVEETQYF.

The V gene is TRBV5-6, the J gene TRBJ2-5; 7 bases are shared with TRBD1. There are 15 residues in the CDR3. After removal of 1 base from V and 4 bases from J, the junction contained 7 bases not matched to a gene. Germline V gene sequence: CDR1 SGHDT, CDR2 YYEEEE. CDR3 DNA: TGTGCCAGCAGCTTGTATTTTACAGGGGCAGAGACCCAGTACTTC. Amino acid sequence: CASSLYFTGAETQYF.

This chain connects TRBV10-1 to TRBJ1-1, with 7 nucleotides matching TRBD1. The CDR3 sequence is 12 residues long. CDR1 and CDR2 from the germline V gene are WNHNN and SYGVQD (reference sequence). V lost 4 bases to trimming and J lost 4 bases; unmatched junction nucleotides: 0. The DNA of the CDR3 is TGCGCCAGCAGTGCAGGGGGCACTGAAGCTTTCTTT. This encodes CASSAGGTEAFF.

The chain employs TRBV4-1 and TRBJ2-6; D not resolved. V was trimmed by 6 bases and J by 1 base, leaving 4 bases between them. The CDR3 loop spans 13 amino acids. Germline V gene data show CDR1 as MGHRA and CDR2 as YSYEKL. Written as DNA, the CDR3 is TGCGCCAGCAGTCTTTCTGGGGCCAACGTCCTGACTTTC. Protein sequence: CASSLSGANVLTF.

With regard to this clone: Germline is not matched at one junction end, which may reflect a read error. The chain uses TRBV10-3 and TRBJ2-5, with D possibly matching TRBD1 (6 bases). The length of the CDR3 is 16 residues. Germline values: CDR1 ENHRY, CDR2 SYGVKD. This CDR3 reads CAISPNRILGGEIQYF. The CDR3 coding sequence is TGCGCCATCAGTCCTAACAGGATATTAGGGGGAGAGATCCAGTACTTC.

This rearrangement joins TRBV7-9 to TRBJ2-3; 14 nucleotides line up with TRBD2. The J segment lost 4 bases and the V segment lost 4 bases, leaving 4 bases of the junction unmatched. The germline V gene has CDR1 SEHNR and CDR2 FQNEAQ (reference sequence). The CDR3 length is 16 residues. The chain's CDR3 is CASSSRLAGGADTQYF. CDR3 sequence (DNA): TGTGCCAGCAGCTCGAGACTAGCGGGGGGGGCAGATACGCAGTATTTT.

The chain carries TRBV6-5 and TRBJ2-2, with TRBD1 matching 11 bases. Germline CDR1 is MNHEY and CDR2 is SVGAGI. Unmatched junction bases numbered 5, after V lost 6 bases and J lost 5 bases. This CDR3 comprises 15 residues. The CDR3 sequence: CASRPGQGETGELFF. In nucleotides, the CDR3 is TGTGCCAGCAGGCCGGGACAGGGGGAAACCGGGGAGCTGTTTTTT.

This clone was detected once. The gene calls are TRBV7-9 and TRBJ1-6; D unresolved. Germline V gene sequence: CDR1 SEHNR, CDR2 FQNEAQ (reference sequence). Trimming stripped 3 bases from V and 0 bases from J, with 6 bases between. This CDR3 comprises 15 residues. DNA of the CDR3: TGTGCCAGCAGCTTCTTCAGCTCCTATAATTCACCCCTCCACTTT. Its protein product is CASSFFSSYNSPLHF. The full variable domain, completed using reference TRBV7-9 and TRBJ1-6, is DTGVSQNPRHKITKRGQNVTFRCDPISEHNRLYWYRQTLGQGPEFLTYFQNEAQLEKSRLLSDRFSAERPKGSFSTLEIQRTEQGDSAMYLCASSFFSSYNSPLHFGNGTRLTVT.

The CDR3 sequence: CATSRTRGDQPQHF. As DNA, the CDR3 is TGTGCCACCAGCAGAACAAGGGGGGATCAGCCCCAGCATTTT. The chain uses TRBV15 and TRBJ1-5; weak D call: TRBD1 (6 bases). CDR1 LNHNV and CDR2 YYDKDF come from the germline V gene (reference sequence). Trimming removed 2 bases from V and 5 bases from J, with 10 bases in between. CDR3 length: 14 amino acids. Using reference TRBV15 and TRBJ1-5 for the parts outside the CDR3, the full variable domain is DAMVIQNPRYQVTQFGKPVTLSCSQTLNHNVMYWYQQKSSQAPKLLFHYYDKDFNNEADTPDNFQSRRPNTSFCFLDIRSPGLGDTAMYLCATSRTRGDQPQHFGDGTRLSIL.

The V call is TRBV7-9, the J call TRBJ2-1; possible D gene TRBD1, 5 bases. The V gene lost 5 bases and the J gene lost 7 bases, with 15 bases spanning the gap. The CDR3 spans 14 residues. Germline V lookup: CDR1 SEHNR, CDR2 FQNEAQ (reference sequence). DNA for the CDR3: TGTGCCAGCAGCCAGGGCCAGCAGTGGAATGAGCAGTTCTTC. This encodes CASSQGQQWNEQFF.

This clone was detected only a few times. The rearrangement uses TRBV9 and TRBJ1-2; D might be TRBD1 (5 bases). Deletions cut 4 bases from V and 10 bases from J, with 23 bases between. The V gene's germline CDR1 is SGDLS and CDR2 YYNGEE. The CDR3 covers 15 residues. The CDR3 loop is CASSTRRGSGWDYTF. The DNA of the CDR3 is TGTGCCAGCAGCACTCGTCGGGGCTCCGGTTGGGACTACACCTTC.

Here the CDR3 reads CASSLDGLAGPSPYEQYF. In DNA form, the CDR3 reads TGCGCCAGCAGCTTGGATGGGCTAGCGGGGCCGTCCCCCTACGAGCAGTACTTC. The chain couples TRBV5-1 to TRBJ2-7; 9 nucleotides agree with TRBD2. V shed 0 bases and J 2 bases; nucleotides not matched to a gene: 12. CDR3 length: 18 amino acids. Germline V gives CDR1 SGHRS, CDR2 YFSETQ.